This passage covers 16 T cell receptor beta chains from one sample sequenced in a study of blood T cell repertoires in COVID-19. The protocol was immunoSEQ multiplex PCR, while the TCRdb copy is restricted to in-frame clones and leaves out a portion. The repertoire holds more than 350,000 clones, with 85% to 90% as singletons. Sequenced sample: PBMCs or T cells enriched from blood (not recorded which). These receptors were taken from a woman aged 50 to 65 who had recovered from COVID-19.

Only a few counts were recorded for this clone. The rearrangement joins TRBV29-1 to TRBJ1-2, with 8 bases lining up with TRBD1. Germline trimming cut 5 bases from V and 7 bases from J; bases unmatched to any gene: 3. The length of the CDR3 is 11 residues. Germline lookup yields CDR1 SQVTM and CDR2 ANQGSEA. The CDR3 DNA reads TGCAGCGTTCAGGGGGCGGCTGGCTACACCTTC. This translates into CSVQGAAGYTF. The full variable domain, in which reference TRBV29-1 and TRBJ1-2 provide the parts outside the CDR3, is SAVISQKPSRDICQRGTSLTIQCQVDSQVTMMFWYRQQPGQSLTLIATANQGSEATYESGFVIDKFPISRPNLTFSTLTVSNMSPEDSSIYLCSVQGAAGYTFGSGTRLTVV.

The chain couples TRBV28 to TRBJ2-4, with TRBD2 identical over 10 bases. The V gene end was trimmed by 6 bases and the J gene end by 7 bases; junction bases not matched to a gene: 12. There are 16 residues in the CDR3. CDR1 is MDHEN and CDR2 is SYDVKM in the germline V gene. The CDR3 nucleotides read TGTGCCAGCAGCGAGAGCGGGGGGGCCAGTTTGAACATTCAGTACTTC. It yields the protein CASSESGGASLNIQYF.

This clone was seen only once. J is TRBJ2-3 and V is TRBV7-9, with D tentatively TRBD1 (5 bases). This CDR3 has 13 amino acids. Germline CDR1 is SEHNR and CDR2 is FQNEAQ (reference sequence). The germline V and J ends were trimmed by 11 bases and 1 base, with 13 bases remaining between them. The CDR3 DNA follows: TGTGCCCCCGACAGTCATGGCACAGATACGCAGTATTTT. Residues: CAPDSHGTDTQYF.

This chain joins TRBV19 and TRBJ1-5; D call uncertain. The CDR3 contains 15 residues. CDR1 and CDR2 from the germline V gene are LNHDA and SQIVND (reference sequence). Trimming removed 0 bases at V and 7 bases at J, with 13 bases between. The CDR3 is CASSIDSGPWQPQHF. In DNA, the CDR3 is TGTGCCAGTAGTATAGACAGTGGTCCTTGGCAGCCCCAGCATTTT.

There are a few counts of this clone. The rearrangement links TRBV7-2 to TRBJ1-6, with D hard to call. Trimming pared 3 bases from V and 10 bases from J, leaving 10 bases between. The germline CDR1 and CDR2 sequences are SGHTA and FQGNSA. This CDR3 has 13 residues. CDR3 DNA: TGTGCCAGCAGCTTGGCGGAGCGATCACCCCTCCACTTT. This sequence encodes CASSLAERSPLHF.

J is TRBJ1-5 and V is TRBV7-9, with D tentatively TRBD1 (5 bases). CDR1 and CDR2 (germline): SEHNR, FQNEAQ (reference sequence). The V gene lost 5 bases and the J gene lost 6 bases, with 14 bases spanning the gap. The CDR3 totals 14 residues. The DNA for the CDR3 is TGTGCCAGCAGCCCAGACAGTTCCGCTCAGCCCCAGCATTTT. Protein: CASSPDSSAQPQHF.

CDR3 nucleotides: TGTGCCAGCAGTACTCAAGAGTGGATAGCGGGGGGCCCAAGCTCCTACAATGAGCAGTTCTTC. Its protein product is CASSTQEWIAGGPSSYNEQFF. V is TRBV27 and J is TRBJ2-1, with 10 bases identical to TRBD2. From germline, CDR1 is MNHEY and CDR2 SMNVEV (reference sequence). The V gene end was trimmed by 5 bases and the J gene end by 0 bases; junction bases not matched to a gene: 19. The CDR3 is made up of 21 amino acids.

The chain employs TRBV2 and TRBJ2-6; D not resolved. Germline V gene sequence: CDR1 SNHLY, CDR2 FYNNEI. The CDR3 is 13 residues long. V was clipped by 6 bases and J by 1 base, with 4 bases between them. CDR3 DNA: TGTGCCAGCAGCCTTTCTGGGGCCAACGTCCTGACTTTC. Translating it yields CASSLSGANVLTF. Full variable domain (outside the CDR3, taken from reference TRBV2 and TRBJ2-6): EPEVTQTPSHQVTQMGQEVILRCVPISNHLYFYWYRQILGQKVEFLVSFYNNEISEKSEIFDDQFSVERPDGSNFTLKIRSTKLEDSAMYFCASSLSGANVLTFGAGSRLTVL.

This rearrangement joins TRBV28 to TRBJ2-7; D remains unclear. Germline V gene lookup returns CDR1 MDHEN and CDR2 SYDVKM. Trimming cost V 6 bases and J 2 bases, with 20 bases left between them. This CDR3 contains 16 residues. In nucleotides, the CDR3 is TGTGCCAGCAGCCCCGTGGCGGTACCAAGTCCCTACGAGCAGTACTTC. Amino acids: CASSPVAVPSPYEQYF.

The chain uses TRBV7-2 and TRBJ2-7, with a possible D match to TRBD2 (5 bases). The V gene lost 5 bases and the J gene lost 0 bases, with 14 bases spanning the gap. The CDR3 covers 15 residues. CDR1 SGHTA and CDR2 FQGNSA come from the germline V gene. The CDR3 DNA is TGTGCCAGCAGCATCCGCCCGGGGAGCTCCTACGAGCAGTACTTC. This sequence encodes CASSIRPGSSYEQYF.

The CDR3 DNA reads as TGTGCCACCAGTGATCTCACCCGGGACACGGGACAAGAGACCCAGTACTTC. This sequence encodes CATSDLTRDTGQETQYF. The chain recombines TRBV24-1 with TRBJ2-5, with D perhaps TRBD1 (6 bases). Trimming removed 3 bases at V and 2 bases at J, with 18 bases between. The CDR3 spans 17 residues. Germline V CDR1 and CDR2: KGHDR, SFDVKD.

V gene TRBV9 combines with J gene TRBJ2-3; D is ambiguous. Germline-derived CDR1 and CDR2 are SGDLS and YYNGEE. V gave up 3 bases and J gave up 3 bases, with 8 bases separating them. The CDR3 has 13 residues. The CDR3 coding sequence is TGTGCCAGCAGCGCCCCACTAACAGATACGCAGTATTTT. It encodes CASSAPLTDTQYF.

This chain links TRBV3-1 (or the pseudogene TRBV3-2) with TRBJ2-1, with TRBD1 identical over 7 bases. This CDR3 comprises 15 residues. The J segment lost 8 bases and the V segment lost 1 base, leaving 8 bases of the junction unmatched. Germline assignment: CDR1 LGHDT and CDR2 YNNKEL (reference sequence). Here the CDR3 DNA reads TGTGCCAGCAGCCAAGTTGACAGGGTTCGAGATGAGCAGTTCTTC. It specifies CASSQVDRVRDEQFF.

The chain carries TRBV9 and TRBJ2-1; 10 bases align to TRBD2. Germline CDR1 reads SGDLS; CDR2 reads YYNGEE. Trimming took 2 bases from V and 6 from J; bases not matched to a gene: 2. This CDR3 has 14 amino acids. The CDR3 nucleotides read TGTGCCAGCAGCGTGGGACTAGCGTCCAATGAGCAGTTCTTC. This encodes CASSVGLASNEQFF.

The chain has TRBV3-1 (or the pseudogene TRBV3-2) and TRBJ1-2; no clear D. This CDR3 is built from 14 residues. Trimming shortened V by 1 base and J by 5 bases, and 11 bases separated the two germline ends. CDR1 and CDR2 from the germline V gene are LGHDT and YNNKEL (reference sequence). CDR3 region: CASSQGARNYGYTF. The CDR3 bases are TGTGCCAGCAGCCAAGGGGCAAGAAATTATGGCTACACCTTC.

V usage is TRBV11-3 and J usage is TRBJ1-1, with D hard to call. The germline gives CDR1 SGHNT, CDR2 YENEEA. CDR3 length: 12 amino acids. Deletions cut 3 bases from V and 1 base from J, with 3 bases between. DNA for the CDR3: TGTGCCAGCAGCTTTCGGAACACTGAAGCTTTCTTT. Amino acids: CASSFRNTEAFF.